Below are 2 T cell receptor beta chains sequenced from a single sample in a study of cytomegalovirus exposure and HLA in healthy donors. The study ran its PCR with 60 Vbeta and 13 Jbeta primers. Using immunoSEQ multiplex PCR, the repertoire was profiled, and TCRdb retains in-frame clones only, with some absent. Among 55,000 to 70,000 clones listed, 60% to 85% were seen once. Material for sequencing was PBMCs. The receptor source for this set is a male donor in good health and CMV-seropositive.

The chain joins TRBV30 to TRBJ1-3; possible D gene TRBD1, 6 bases. Germline lookup yields CDR1 GTSNPN and CDR2 SVGIG (reference sequence). CDR3 length equals 14 residues. Trimming shortened V by 4 bases and J by 0 bases, and 10 bases separated the two germline ends. The CDR3 coding sequence is TGTGCCTGGACCGGGGACACCTCTGGAAACACCATATATTTT. This gives the protein CAWTGDTSGNTIYF.

This rearrangement joins TRBV29-1 to TRBJ1-1, with D uncertain. Germline CDR1 is SQVTM and CDR2 is ANQGSEA. The CDR3 covers 13 residues. V was shortened by 1 base and J by 2 bases, with 8 bases between the two germline ends. DNA of the CDR3: TGCAGCGTTGAAGCCAGGAAAAACACTGAAGCTTTCTTT. It codes for CSVEARKNTEAFF.